This TCR beta chain came from a study of response to subunit inactivated influenza vaccine. Overall study findings and caveats: Only a handful of new T cells, the authors suggested, are recruited with each seasonal influenza vaccination.

Per the germline V gene, CDR1 is SGHRS and CDR2 is YFSETQ. The V gene lost 6 bases and the J gene lost 2 bases, with 9 bases spanning the gap. There are 12 residues in the CDR3. This clonotype was seen at least ten times. Antigen unknown. TCRdb fed the RT-PCR reads into MiXCR, producing one record per CDR3 protein. Found here are hundreds of thousands of distinct CDR3 sequences, around 20% of them singletons; the top ten hold roughly 10%. This receptor was taken from a middle-aged man who received an inactivated influenza vaccine. The rearrangement links TRBV5-1 to TRBJ2-7, with a tentative D call TRBD2 (5 bases). The sample was PBMCs from blood, taken 5 to 6 days after vaccination. CDR3 sequence (DNA): TGCGCCAGCAAGGACGGGGCCTACGAGCAGTACTTC. This sequence encodes CASKDGAYEQYF.